Given below is one T cell receptor beta chain in context. Its specificity is not known. A second PCR of roughly 7 to 11 cycles used a sample-barcoded 5' primer and a J-beta primer mix. Using its own MiXCR run on the 5' RACE reads, TCRdb lists one record per CDR3 protein. Counted here are some 1.7 million distinct CDR3 sequences, roughly 30% occurring once; the ten biggest clones make up approximately 7.7%. The sample belongs to a study of blood T cells in healthy people across ages. Total RNA extraction produced at least 5.5 micrograms (per sample) for the study. This CDR3 region has 16 residues. The V end was cut by 9 bases, the J end by 15 bases, with 33 bases between. Germline assignment: CDR1 WSHSY and CDR2 SAAADI. Study-level findings and limits: The authors considered diversity estimates from one million T cells to be underestimates. Diversity of TCR beta per million T cells declined in a roughly linear way with age. Possibly, changes in expanded clonotypes were confounded because donor CMV status was unknown.

This TCR was recovered from a woman aged 25 to 39 in good health. Source material: blood. The chain links TRBV10-2 to TRBJ2-1; D is ambiguous. The CDR3 region is CASRASKLPTTSDAFF. CDR3 in DNA: TGCGCCAGTAGGGCGTCTAAACTACCGACCACGAGCGACGCGTTCTTC.